A selection of T cell receptor beta chains follows, all from one sample in a study of blood T cell repertoires in COVID-19. Profiled with immunoSEQ multiplex PCR; TCRdb holds only in-frame clones, not every one. The repertoire holds approximately 160,000 clones, with around 74% as singletons. Sample: peripheral blood. Every receptor here comes from a man between 65 and 85 years old with acute or convalescent COVID-19. CDR3s include the opening cysteine and the closing phenylalanine or tryptophan. The order of the fields is clone size, D gene, V gene, J gene, CDR3 DNA, CDR3 protein. A D gene is named only where the DNA matches it firmly. Not all rows give a size; the values are once, few, many and, for expanded clones, a class.

many	.	TRBV30	TRBJ2-1	TGTGCCTGGAGTGTACGCGGGGGCATGAGCAATGAGCAGTTCTTC	CAWSVRGGMSNEQFF
.	TRBD1	TRBV28	TRBJ2-1	TGTGCCAGCAGAAATTCCGGGACAGCCTTCCGGCAGTTCTTC	CASRNSGTAFRQFF
.	.	TRBV11-3	TRBJ2-1	TGTGCCAGCAGCTTACGACCCCTGACCGAGGATGAGCAGTTCTTC	CASSLRPLTEDEQFF
once	TRBD1	TRBV19	TRBJ1-6	TGTGCCAGTACCCCCAGGGGGCGATATTCACCCCTCCACTTT	CASTPRGRYSPLHF
.	TRBD2	TRBV11-3	TRBJ2-1	TGTGCCAGCAGCCCCGGGACTAGCGGGGGGGCCTACAATGAGCAGTTCTTC	CASSPGTSGGAYNEQFF
.	.	TRBV10-2	TRBJ1-6	TGCGCCAGCAGTGACAACAGATCACCCCTCCACTTT	CASSDNRSPLHF
few	.	TRBV18	TRBJ1-6	TGTGCCAGCTCACCTACCAGGGATAATTCACCCCTCCACTTT	CASSPTRDNSPLHF
few	.	TRBV2	TRBJ1-2	TGTGCCAGCAGTGACAGGTCCTCTTCGGGCTACACCTTC	CASSDRSSSGYTF
.	.	TRBV5-1	TRBJ1-1	TGCGCCAGCACCGCGACAGGCGCGAACACTGAAGCTTTCTTT	CASTATGANTEAFF
.	TRBD1	TRBV28	TRBJ1-1	TGTGCCAGCAGTTTTAACAGGGGAGCTTTCTTT	CASSFNRGAFF
.	TRBD1	TRBV28	TRBJ2-1	TGTGCCAGCAGTCTGGGACAGGGGGGGACCTACAATGAGCAGTTCTTC	CASSLGQGGTYNEQFF
.	TRBD2	TRBV30	TRBJ2-7	TGTGCCTCCATTAGCGGGAGAACCTACGAGCAGTACTTC	CASISGRTYEQYF
.	TRBD2	TRBV11-3	TRBJ2-7	TGTGCCAGTGGACTAGCGGGAGGGACTGAGTACTTC	CASGLAGGTEYF
.	TRBD1	TRBV2	TRBJ1-4	TGTGCCAGCACCGGGGGGACAGGGGGCAGCCTTCCTAATGAAAAACTGTTTTTT	CASTGGTGGSLPNEKLFF
.	.	TRBV6-4	TRBJ1-6	TGTGCCAGCAGGGAGATGAGCTCCTATAATTCACCCCTCCACTTT	CASREMSSYNSPLHF
.	TRBD2	TRBV2	TRBJ2-7	TGTGCCAGCAGTGCCTCTAGCGGGGGGTGGGAGCAGTACTTC	CASSASSGGWEQYF
.	.	TRBV6-5	TRBJ1-3	TGTGCCAGCAGTTATCGGGGGATGTCTGGAAACACCATATATTTT	CASSYRGMSGNTIYF
.	TRBD2	TRBV5-5	TRBJ2-7	TGTGCCAGCAGCTTGGCCCCGGGGGGGCGAATCTACGAGCAGTACTTC	CASSLAPGGRIYEQYF
.	.	TRBV5-4	TRBJ1-1	TGTGCCAGCAGCCGGACAGCAGAGAACACTGAAGCTTTCTTT	CASSRTAENTEAFF
.	.	TRBV6-5	TRBJ1-2	TGTGCCAGCAGTTACGACAGAGCTAACTATGGCTACACCTTC	CASSYDRANYGYTF
.	TRBD1	TRBV10-3	TRBJ1-1	TGTGCCATCAGCACCGGACAGGGGAACACTGAAGCTTTCTTT	CAISTGQGNTEAFF
.	.	TRBV6-2/TRBV6-3	TRBJ2-1	TGTGCCAGCAGTTACGGGGGGGCGAAGGATGAGCAGTTCTTC	CASSYGGAKDEQFF
.	TRBD1	TRBV27	TRBJ1-5	TGTGCCAGCAGTTTCGGGACAGCCTTTAATCAGCCCCAGCATTTT	CASSFGTAFNQPQHF
.	TRBD1	TRBV27	TRBJ2-2	TGTGCCAGCAGTTTACAGGGACAGGGCTCCGGGGAGCTGTTTTTT	CASSLQGQGSGELFF
.	.	TRBV24-1	TRBJ1-5	TGTGCCACCCTCCAGAGGCAGCCCCAGCATTTT	CATLQRQPQHF
medium-sized	TRBD1	TRBV6-5	TRBJ1-6	TGTGCCAGCAGTTCCCCGGGACAGGGTAATTCACCCCTCCACTTT	CASSSPGQGNSPLHF
few	TRBD1	TRBV7-2	TRBJ1-1	TGTGCCAGCAGCTTAGACAGGGGGCAGGGCACTGAAGCTTTCTTT	CASSLDRGQGTEAFF
few	TRBD1	TRBV6-5	TRBJ1-1	TGTGCCAGCAGTTCTACAGGGGGCACTGAAGCTTTCTTT	CASSSTGGTEAFF
.	.	TRBV10-3	TRBJ1-5	TGTGCCATCAGTGAGTCTCAGGGCCTCAATCAGCCCCAGCATTTT	CAISESQGLNQPQHF
.	.	TRBV7-2	TRBJ1-4	TGTGCCAGCAGCCCGCGGGGGGTTGTAACTAATGAAAAACTGTTTTTT	CASSPRGVVTNEKLFF
.	TRBD2	TRBV4-1	TRBJ2-5	TGCGCCAGCAGCCAAGGCGCGGGAGGAGATGAGACCCAGTACTTC	CASSQGAGGDETQYF
.	.	TRBV2	TRBJ1-1	TGTGCCAGCAGTGATGGGGCTTTAAACACTGAAGCTTTCTTT	CASSDGALNTEAFF
once	TRBD1	TRBV24-1	TRBJ2-3	TGTGCCACCAGTGACCCAGGACAGGTCGGGGATACGCAGTATTTT	CATSDPGQVGDTQYF
.	.	TRBV5-1	TRBJ1-1	TGCGCCAGCAGCCCCCTAGGGGGGGCGTCGAACACTGAAGCTTTCTTT	CASSPLGGASNTEAFF
.	.	TRBV28	TRBJ1-3	TGTGCCAGCAGTTCCAGCGTGGGAAACACCATATATTTT	CASSSSVGNTIYF
.	.	TRBV5-4	TRBJ2-1	TGTGCCAGCTCAGTCCAGTACAATGAGCAGTTCTTC	CASSVQYNEQFF
.	.	TRBV21-1	TRBJ2-7	TGTGCCAGCAGCAAAGAATACCCCCGGGTTAGGCGAAGAGTCTACGAGCAGTACTTC	CASSKEYPRVRRRVYEQYF
.	.	TRBV6-5	TRBJ2-2	TGTGCCAGCAGGGGGCAGGGGAGGGTCACCGGGGAGCTGTTTTTT	CASRGQGRVTGELFF
.	.	TRBV7-6	TRBJ2-1	TGTGCCAGCAGCTCAGCCCGGGACTACAATGAGCAGTTCTTC	CASSSARDYNEQFF
many	.	TRBV27	TRBJ1-5	TGTGCCAGCAGTGCCCGGGGGGCTACTAATCAGCCCCAGCATTTT	CASSARGATNQPQHF
.	.	TRBV29-1	TRBJ1-5	TGCAGCGTCGGAGATAGCAATCAGCCCCAGCATTTT	CSVGDSNQPQHF
once	TRBD1	TRBV5-1	TRBJ2-1	TGCGCCAGCAGCCCGCTGACAGGGAATGAGCAGTTCTTC	CASSPLTGNEQFF
.	.	TRBV27	TRBJ1-2	TGTGCCAGCAGTTTAAATCGCCAGGCTTATGGCTACACCTTC	CASSLNRQAYGYTF
.	TRBD2	TRBV7-3	TRBJ2-7	TGTGCCAGCAGCTTAACAGCGGGAGCCCGGTACGAGCAGTACTTC	CASSLTAGARYEQYF
.	TRBD1	TRBV10-3	TRBJ1-1	TGTGCCATCATAGGACAGGGGTACACTGAAGCTTTCTTT	CAIIGQGYTEAFF
.	TRBD2	TRBV19	TRBJ2-6	TGTGCCAGTAGTACCTCCGGGGGGGGTATAACTGGGGCCAACGTCCTGACTTTC	CASSTSGGGITGANVLTF
.	TRBD1	TRBV6-2/TRBV6-3	TRBJ2-7	TGTGCCAGCAGTCTAAGACGGACAGGGGTCTACGAGCAGTACTTC	CASSLRRTGVYEQYF
.	TRBD1	TRBV2	TRBJ1-4	TGTGCCAGCAGTCTTGGACAGGAAAATAATGAAAAACTGTTTTTT	CASSLGQENNEKLFF
.	.	TRBV15	TRBJ2-1	TGTGCCACCAGCAACACCGGGACTTCCTACAATGAGCAGTTCTTC	CATSNTGTSYNEQFF
.	.	TRBV7-8	TRBJ1-2	TGTGCCAGCAGCTTGAGGACAGACCTTAACTATGGCTACACCTTC	CASSLRTDLNYGYTF